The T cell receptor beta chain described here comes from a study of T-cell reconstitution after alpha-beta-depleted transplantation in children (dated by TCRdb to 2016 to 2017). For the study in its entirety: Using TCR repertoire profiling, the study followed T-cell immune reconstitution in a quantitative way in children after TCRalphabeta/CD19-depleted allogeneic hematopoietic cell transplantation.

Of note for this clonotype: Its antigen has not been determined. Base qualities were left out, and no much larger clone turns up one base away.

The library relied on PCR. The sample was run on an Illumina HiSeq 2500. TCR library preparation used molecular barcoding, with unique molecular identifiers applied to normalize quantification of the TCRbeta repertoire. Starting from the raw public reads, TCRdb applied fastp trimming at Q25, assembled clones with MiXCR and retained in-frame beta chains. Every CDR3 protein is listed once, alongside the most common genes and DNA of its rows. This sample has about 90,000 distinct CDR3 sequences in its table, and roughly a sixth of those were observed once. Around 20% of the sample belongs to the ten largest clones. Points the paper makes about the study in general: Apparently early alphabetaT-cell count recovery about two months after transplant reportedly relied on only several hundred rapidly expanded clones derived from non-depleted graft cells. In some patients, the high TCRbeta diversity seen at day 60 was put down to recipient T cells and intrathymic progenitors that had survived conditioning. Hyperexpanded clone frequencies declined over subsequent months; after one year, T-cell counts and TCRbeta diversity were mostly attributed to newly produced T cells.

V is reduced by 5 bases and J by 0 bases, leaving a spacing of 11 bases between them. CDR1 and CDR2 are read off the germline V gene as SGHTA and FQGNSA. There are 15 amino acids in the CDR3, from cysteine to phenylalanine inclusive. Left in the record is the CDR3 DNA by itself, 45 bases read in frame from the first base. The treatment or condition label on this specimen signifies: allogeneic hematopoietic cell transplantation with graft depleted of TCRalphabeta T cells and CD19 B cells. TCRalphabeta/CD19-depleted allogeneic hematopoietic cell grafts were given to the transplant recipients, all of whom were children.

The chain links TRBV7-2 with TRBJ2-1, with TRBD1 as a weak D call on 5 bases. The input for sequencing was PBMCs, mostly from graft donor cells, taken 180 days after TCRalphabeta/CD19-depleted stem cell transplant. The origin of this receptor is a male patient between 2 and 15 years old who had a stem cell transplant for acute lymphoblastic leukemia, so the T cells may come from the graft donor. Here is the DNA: TGTGCCAGCAGCCCCGCCAGGGTCTCCTACAATGAGCAGTTCTTC. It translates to CASSPARVSYNEQFF.